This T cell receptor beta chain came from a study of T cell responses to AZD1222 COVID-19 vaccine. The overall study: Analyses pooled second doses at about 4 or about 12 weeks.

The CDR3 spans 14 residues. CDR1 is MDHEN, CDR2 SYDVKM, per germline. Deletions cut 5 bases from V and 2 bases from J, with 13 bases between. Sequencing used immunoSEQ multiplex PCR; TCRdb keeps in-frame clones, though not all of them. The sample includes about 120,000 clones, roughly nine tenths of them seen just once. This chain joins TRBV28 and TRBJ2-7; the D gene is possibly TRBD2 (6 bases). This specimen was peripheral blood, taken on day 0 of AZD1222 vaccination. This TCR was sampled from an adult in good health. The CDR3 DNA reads TGTGCCAGCAGTCGACCGGGACTTCCCTACGAGCAGTACTTC. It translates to CASSRPGLPYEQYF.